Each of the 12 T cell receptor beta chains below was sequenced from the same sample in a study of CD4 T cells in relation to SARS-CoV-2 and coronaviruses. The table came from immunoSEQ multiplex PCR; TCRdb's copy has only in-frame clones and leaves some out. The sample yields about 12,000 clones, almost 80% seen once. Before the COVID-19 pandemic, during about 2011-2019, CD4+ T cells were taken from unexposed donors. Isolation of CD4+ T cells took place after about eleven days in culture. Their recognized antigens are unknown. The specimen was CD4+ T cells from PBMCs, cultured in vitro. The source of these receptors is a human donor in good health.

This chain joins TRBV7-2 and TRBJ1-2, with D uncertain. The germline V gene encodes CDR1 SGHTA and CDR2 FQGNSA. V was clipped by 3 bases and J by 6 bases, with 8 bases between them. The CDR3 is made up of 12 amino acids. The CDR3, as DNA: TGTGCCAGCAGCTTTCGAGGCGATGGCTACACCTTC. This translates into CASSFRGDGYTF.

The V gene is TRBV11-2, the J gene TRBJ1-2, with D unresolved. The germline gives CDR1 SGHAT, CDR2 FQNNGV. This CDR3 comprises 14 residues. Trimming took off 2 bases at V and 3 bases at J, with 10 bases between the two ends. This CDR3 is CASSLSDNDYGYTF. The CDR3 DNA reads TGTGCCAGCAGCTTATCTGACAACGACTATGGCTACACCTTC.

This chain links TRBV5-6 with TRBJ1-1, with 7 bases fitting TRBD1. The ends lost 5 bases at V and 0 bases at J; junction bases unmatched: 4. The CDR3 spans 14 residues. Germline V gene lookup returns CDR1 SGHDT and CDR2 YYEEEE. DNA of the CDR3: TGTGCCAGCAGTCCACAGGGGTTGAACACTGAAGCTTTCTTT. Encoded protein: CASSPQGLNTEAFF.

This clone was detected a few times. The CDR3 region is CASSEAGAPPQHF. CDR3 bases: TGTGCCAGCAGTGAAGCGGGCGCACCGCCCCAGCATTTT. V usage is TRBV6-1 and J usage is TRBJ1-5; unclear D gene. This CDR3 has 13 amino acids. Trimming left V 0 bases short and J 9 bases short, with 9 bases between. Germline loops: CDR1 MNHNS, CDR2 SASEGT.

CDR3 in amino acids: CASSEGSGVCRDTQYF. For the CDR3, the DNA is TGCGCCAGCAGTGAAGGTAGCGGGGTGTGTAGAGATACGCAGTATTTT. This chain links TRBV10-1 with TRBJ2-3; 8 positions agree with TRBD2. Germline V CDR1 and CDR2: WNHNN, SYGVQD (reference sequence). The V gene end was trimmed by 3 bases and the J gene end by 5 bases; junction bases not matched to a gene: 10. The CDR3 covers 16 residues.

The chain has TRBV14 and TRBJ1-4; D might be TRBD1 (5 bases). The germline V gene encodes CDR1 SGHDN and CDR2 FVKESK. The V end lost 4 bases, the J end lost 7 bases, and 16 bases lay between the germline ends. This CDR3 is 15 amino acids long. This CDR3 is CASSRFQGGGEKLFF. The DNA for the CDR3 is TGTGCCAGCAGCCGATTTCAGGGAGGAGGTGAAAAACTGTTTTTT. The whole variable domain, remainder taken from reference TRBV14 and TRBJ1-4, is EAGVTQFPSHSVIEKGQTVTLRCDPISGHDNLYWYRRVMGKEIKFLLHFVKESKQDESGMPNNRFLAERTGGTYSTLKVQPAELEDSGVYFCASSRFQGGGEKLFFGSGTQLSVL.

The chain employs TRBV4-3 and TRBJ1-1; D ambiguous. CDR3 size: 13 residues. V dropped 0 bases and J dropped 9 bases, with 11 bases sitting between them. CDR1 and CDR2 from the germline V gene are LGHNA and YSLEER. CDR3 DNA sequence: TGCGCCAGCAGCCAAGACCCCCTCAGGCAAGCTTTCTTT. It encodes CASSQDPLRQAFF.

The rearrangement joins TRBV7-2 to TRBJ2-7; 9 bases match TRBD2. V was clipped by 6 bases and J by 1 base; unmatched bases: 4. The CDR3 is 14 amino acids. Germline lookup yields CDR1 SGHTA and CDR2 FQGNSA. The CDR3 DNA sequence: TGTGCCAGCAGTCGACTAGCGGAGTCCTACGAGCAGTACTTC. Translating it yields CASSRLAESYEQYF.

The CDR3 here is CSDRLAGESYNEQFF. CDR3 nucleotides: TGCAGCGACCGACTAGCGGGAGAGTCTTACAATGAGCAGTTCTTC. This chain uses TRBV29-1 with TRBJ2-1, with 12 bases fitting TRBD2. Germline CDR1 reads SQVTM; CDR2 reads ANQGSEA. V gave up 7 bases and J gave up 4 bases; unmatched junction bases: 8. The CDR3 sequence is 15 residues long.

The genes are TRBV13 and TRBJ2-7; D not certain. The CDR3 spans 11 residues. Looked up from germline, CDR1 is PRHDT and CDR2 is FYEKMQ (reference sequence). V shed 1 base and J shed 5 bases, with 3 bases lying between them. CDR3 DNA sequence: TGTGCCAGCAGCTTAGTAAACGAGCAGTACTTC. This encodes CASSLVNEQYF.

V gene TRBV18 combines with J gene TRBJ2-7, with D maybe TRBD1 (6 bases). Trimming took off 3 bases at V and 1 base at J, with 13 bases between the two ends. CDR3 length: 15 residues. From germline, CDR1 is KGHSH and CDR2 LQKENI. The CDR3 spells CASSPTSDRSYEQYF. CDR3 nucleotide sequence: TGTGCCAGCTCACCGACCTCAGACAGGTCCTACGAGCAGTACTTC.

The chain joins TRBV18 to TRBJ2-5, with D possibly being TRBD1 or TRBD2 (5 bases each). V shed 4 bases and J shed 3 bases, with 9 bases lying between them. Germline V gives CDR1 KGHSH, CDR2 LQKENI. CDR3 size: 13 residues. The CDR3, as DNA: TGTGCCAGCTCACAGGGGACGGAAGAGACCCAGTACTTC. The encoded protein is CASSQGTEETQYF.